This T cell receptor beta chain was identified during a study of cytomegalovirus exposure and HLA in healthy donors (dated by TCRdb to between 2016 and 2019). Notes on the research overall: An earlier analysis of approximately 640 of the donors reported 250 to 300 Gb of sequence data and some 120 million unique TCR beta sequences from about 200 million T cells. An early release that covered some 630 HLA-typed donors contained around 300 gigabases of sequencing data and about 93 million unique TCR sequences. Of the 350 to 450 genotyped donors, about 80% fell in the genetic ancestry cluster associated with self-reported Caucasian donors. The aim of the study was to test whether cataloging public T cell receptors could identify signatures of past pathogen exposure. Using immunosequencing, the study profiled T cell repertoires from 666 subjects and related those repertoires to cytomegalovirus serostatus. A separate validation cohort of approximately 130 different subjects was used in addition to the roughly 670-subject first cohort. High-throughput TCR immunosequencing, statistical association of individual TCRs with disease status, and machine learning were combined to predict cytomegalovirus infection status. A later analysis re-analyzed previously published TCR beta repertoires from approximately 670 donors and added high-resolution HLA genotyping to study TCR occurrence patterns. In the later analysis, no new phenotypic data were used to find candidate immune exposures; instead, reliance was placed on TCR beta sequences and their occurrence across donors. An earlier analysis of around 580 of the donors used high-throughput TCR beta sequencing to judge whether each TCR beta V gene segment behaved as functional or pseudogenic. Donor age, sex, ethnicity and CMV serostatus were compiled together with the repertoire data. A later genetic analysis took genome-wide SNP genotypes for about 55% of the roughly 700 donors and used that subset as a discovery cohort. Every repertoire in the discovery cohort had been generated on one and the same sequencing platform. Both class I and class II loci were covered by HLA typing, at four-digit resolution. The number of typed donors differed by locus: about 620-630 for A, B, C, DRB1 and DQB1; 500 to 550 for DQA1; over 600 for DPA1; and roughly 470 for DPB1. A few DR-DQ haplotypes were handled as single units for association and clustering because linkage in the cohort was strong. On average, 235,054 unique TCR beta nucleotide sequences were sequenced per donor among about 400 genotyped donors of the cohort, with roughly a sixth of those sequences being non-productive. On the study overall, not on this receptor specifically: According to the authors, the approach could potentially be generalized to other disease states and immunological phenotypes. In this cohort, only TCR beta chains were sequenced, and detectable features were limited by the absence of alpha or paired-chain data. Most TCR sequences were seen in very few donors, while some public TCRs were found in many individuals. When HLA alleles, especially DR and DQ, strongly co-occurred, attributing TCR associations to individual alleles was difficult. Presence/absence analyses assumed roughly uniform sequencing depth across donors, an assumption that may not hold. A further reported finding was that TCR beta sequences accurately predicted the HLA-A and HLA-B alleles for most subjects in the first cohort. CMV serostatus was the only immune exposure information available for the cohort. In vitro tests confirmed that a few of the cytomegalovirus-associated TCR beta chains recognize cytomegalovirus antigens. The classifier was reported to diagnose cytomegalovirus status with high specificity and sensitivity in both the original and validation cohorts. A later genetic analysis associated a missense DCLRE1C variant with V-gene and J-gene trimming of TCR beta chains, and an independent cohort replicated the association. In a later analysis, the rate of TCR association differed among HLA loci, with DRB1 alleles having the most associated TCRs and HLA-C alleles having the fewest. Because HLA typing was missing for some donors at each locus, association tests included only the typed subset. A cluster of highly shared sequence variants was judged likely to represent a technical artifact of the sequencing pipeline. The study listed 164 TCR beta chains as associated with cytomegalovirus. A later analysis reported that several top co-occurrence clusters appeared linked to parvovirus B19, influenza, CMV and Epstein-Barr virus. Compared with the roughly 720-donor mean, donors in an Asian-associated ancestry cluster had fewer N-insertions in productive TCRs, according to a later genetic analysis. Broadly in line with IMGT annotations, most TCR beta V segments showed up in productive rearrangements about 87% or about 30% of the time in an earlier analysis of around 550 of the donors. At a false discovery rate of 0.05, a later analysis linked some 18,000 TCR beta sequences to specific HLA alleles. A later analysis found that HLA-associated TCR beta chains were more clonally expanded and had lower generation probabilities than equally common non-associated chains. Correlated functional status among segregating V segments might reflect linkage disequilibrium, but an unknown experimental factor could not be ruled out. The earlier analysis of almost 600 of the donors excluded roughly 17 rarely observed V segments, including chromosome 9 orphons, because counts were too low. A later analysis found that most CMV-associated TCR beta chains appeared HLA-restricted, with HLA associations seemingly driven largely by CMV exposure. Because the 87-base-pair reads could not distinguish some IMGT-functional V segments, including TRBV6-2 and TRBV6-3, those segments were excluded.

As concerns this clone: It lacks a known antigen. The input lacks base qualities; no much larger clone sits a single base away.

The protocol used for the library was the immunoSEQ multiplex PCR assay. A mixture of 60 forward primers for TCR Vbeta segments and 13 reverse primers for TCR Jbeta segments was used in the multiplex PCR. The CDR3 region of rearranged TCR beta genes was amplified from genomic DNA by a multiplex PCR assay. The Illumina HiSeq System was used to sequence the amplified TCR beta libraries as 87-base-pair reads. Processing in the source paper ran as follows. A later analysis counted about 80 million unique TCR beta chains across the 640 or so repertoires, and roughly 9.9 million of these chains were shared by at least two donors. Raw reads were error-corrected and collapsed into unique sequences with a nearest-neighbor algorithm that merged closely related sequences to remove PCR and sequencing errors. V, D and J gene segments were assigned by aligning CDR3 sequences to IMGT reference sequences. For a sequence to be retained, at least a six-nucleotide match to both a V gene segment and a J gene segment was required. A rearrangement was called productive if the CDR3 had no stop codons and remained in frame with V and J, and every other rearrangement was called non-productive. Following IMGT convention, CDR3 was defined as the stretch from the second conserved V-encoded cysteine to the conserved J-encoded phenylalanine. Sequences without an unambiguous match to a single V gene segment were excluded from the earlier analysis of 500 to 700 of the donors. In an earlier analysis of 500 to 750 of the donors, V segments were called functional above 56.7% productive rearrangements and were called segregating when the between-donor standard deviation exceeded 5%. To diagnose cytomegalovirus status from the catalog of TCR beta chain sequences, a statistical classification framework was built. In a later analysis, V and J genes were assigned by comparing TCR nucleotide sequences against IMGT/GENE-DB human TR gene sequences. In a later analysis, CDR3 sequences and most-parsimonious VDJ recombination scenarios were assigned using the TCRdist pipeline. In a later analysis, every TCR beta chain was defined by the combination of its CDR3 amino acid sequence and its V-gene family, and reads without a unique V-gene family were dropped. In a later analysis, some 600 highly shared, low-generation-probability nucleotide sequences were removed to address suspected cross-contamination and a sequencing artifact. A later analysis calculated a clonal expansion index for each public chain from normalized within-repertoire ranks of inferred template counts. A later analysis computed generation probabilities with a VDJ recombination model fitted to out-of-frame rearrangements, and checked the results against IGoR. In a later analysis, hypergeometric tests were used to score TCR-TCR, TCR-HLA and TCR-CMV co-occurrence, with a repertoire-size bias correction applied to TCR pairs. To estimate false discovery rates, a later analysis permuted the HLA or CMV assignments 20 times. In a later analysis, co-occurring TCRs were grouped using DBSCAN, with TCRdist sequence similarity added in when clustering inside HLA-allele-positive subsets. Repertoires with fewer than 30,000 or more than 120,000 public chains, plus five repertoires with anomalous nucleotide sharing, were excluded from co-occurrence clustering. TCRdb limited this immuneACCESS table to in-frame rearrangements with V and J called. A share of clones is missing; checked studies link under half to unresolved V genes, and the rest is unexplained. Clone size and V and J calls were adopted from that table, with D and trimming inferred from the DNA. Recorded for this sample are tens of thousands of clones; around 75% of them occurred a single time. Together, the top ten hold about 14% of the sample.

V lost 11 bases and J lost 1 base, and the count of bases not matched to a germline gene is 19. Per the germline V gene, MDHEN is the CDR1 and SYDVKM is the CDR2. From the cysteine through the phenylalanine, the CDR3 covers 17 amino acids. Only CDR3 DNA remains: 51 bases, in frame from the first base. The cohort was made up of under 800 healthy bone marrow donors. Cohort members were all nominally healthy when sampled, although unrecorded immune exposures were likely present. The donor was CMV seropositive and belonged to the group of 250 to 350 seropositive cohort members. Every donor gave a peripheral blood sample, and the peripheral blood mononuclear cells from that sample were used for TCR beta sequencing. Genomic DNA was extracted from the blood cell samples with the Qiagen DNeasy Blood Extraction Kit.

In this chain, TRBV28 is recombined with TRBJ2-5, and TRBD1 aligns with 7 junction nucleotides. Sequencing used PBMCs. The TCR originated in a middle-aged woman in good health and CMV-seropositive. This receptor carries the CDR3 CACRVGRQGKIQETQYF. The nucleotide sequence reads TGTGCCTGTCGGGTGGGCCGACAGGGTAAGATCCAAGAGACCCAGTACTTC.